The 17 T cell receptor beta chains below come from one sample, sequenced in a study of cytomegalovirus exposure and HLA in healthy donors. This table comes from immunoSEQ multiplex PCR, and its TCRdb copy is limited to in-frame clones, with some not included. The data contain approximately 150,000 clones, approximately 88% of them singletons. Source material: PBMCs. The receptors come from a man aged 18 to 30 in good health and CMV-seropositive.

The CDR3: CASSYGLAGQETQYF. The CDR3 coding sequence is TGTGCCAGCAGCTACGGACTAGCGGGGCAAGAGACCCAGTACTTC. The chain recombines TRBV5-4 with TRBJ2-5, with TRBD2 identical over 12 bases. The V segment lost 3 bases and the J segment 2 bases; nucleotides outside the gene matches: 2. The CDR3 extends over 15 amino acids. CDR1 is SGHNT, CDR2 YYREEE, per germline (reference sequence).

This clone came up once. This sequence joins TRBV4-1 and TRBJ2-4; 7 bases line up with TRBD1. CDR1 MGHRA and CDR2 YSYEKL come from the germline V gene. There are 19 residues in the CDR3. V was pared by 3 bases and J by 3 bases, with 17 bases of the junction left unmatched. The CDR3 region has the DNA TGCGCCAGCAGCCACCCCTTGGGGGACAGAGGGCATAGCAAAAACATTCAGTACTTC. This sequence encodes CASSHPLGDRGHSKNIQYF.

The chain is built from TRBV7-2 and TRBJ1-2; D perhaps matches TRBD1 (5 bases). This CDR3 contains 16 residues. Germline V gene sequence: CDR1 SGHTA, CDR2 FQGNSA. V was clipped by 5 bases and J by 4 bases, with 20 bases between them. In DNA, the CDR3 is TGTGCCAGCAGCGCTCTTCCGGGCGGGGGAGGCTATGGCTACACCTTC. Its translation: CASSALPGGGGYGYTF.

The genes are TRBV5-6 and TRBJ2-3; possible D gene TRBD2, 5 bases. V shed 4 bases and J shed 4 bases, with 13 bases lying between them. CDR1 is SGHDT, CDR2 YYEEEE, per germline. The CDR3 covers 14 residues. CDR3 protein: CASSSPGSADTQYF. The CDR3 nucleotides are TGTGCCAGCAGCAGCCCGGGGTCCGCAGATACGCAGTATTTT. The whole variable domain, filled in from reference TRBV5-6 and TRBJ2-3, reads DAGVTQSPTHLIKTRGQQVTLRCSPKSGHDTVSWYQQALGQGPQFIFQYYEEEERQRGNFPDRFSGHQFPNYSSELNVNALLLGDSALYLCASSSPGSADTQYFGPGTRLTVL.

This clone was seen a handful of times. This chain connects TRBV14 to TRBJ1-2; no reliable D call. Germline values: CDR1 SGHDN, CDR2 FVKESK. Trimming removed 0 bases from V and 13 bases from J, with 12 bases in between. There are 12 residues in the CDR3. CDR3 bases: TGTGCCAGCAGCCAAGACAGCGGTCCCTTCACCTTC. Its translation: CASSQDSGPFTF.

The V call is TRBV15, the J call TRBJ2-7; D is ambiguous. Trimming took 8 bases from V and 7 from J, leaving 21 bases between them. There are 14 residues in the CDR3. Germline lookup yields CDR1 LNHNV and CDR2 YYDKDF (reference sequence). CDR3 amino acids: CATAMTPSNKEQYF. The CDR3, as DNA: TGTGCCACCGCAATGACACCATCAAACAAAGAGCAGTACTTC.

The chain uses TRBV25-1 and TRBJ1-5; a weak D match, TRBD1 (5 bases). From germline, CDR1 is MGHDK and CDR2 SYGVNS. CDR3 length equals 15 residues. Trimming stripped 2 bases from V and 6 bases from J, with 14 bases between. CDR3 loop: CASSEGSGLGQPQHF. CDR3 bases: TGTGCCAGCAGTGAAGGGTCAGGGTTGGGTCAGCCCCAGCATTTT.

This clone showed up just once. CDR3 DNA: TGTGCCAGCAGCCAGAGCACAGATACGCAGTATTTT. Translated, it gives CASSQSTDTQYF. The V call is TRBV2, the J call TRBJ2-3; unclear D gene. Looked up from germline, CDR1 is SNHLY and CDR2 is FYNNEI. The length of the CDR3 is 12 residues. Trimming removed 6 bases at V and 0 bases at J, with 4 bases between. The whole variable domain, remainder taken from reference TRBV2 and TRBJ2-3, is EPEVTQTPSHQVTQMGQEVILRCVPISNHLYFYWYRQILGQKVEFLVSFYNNEISEKSEIFDDQFSVERPDGSNFTLKIRSTKLEDSAMYFCASSQSTDTQYFGPGTRLTVL.

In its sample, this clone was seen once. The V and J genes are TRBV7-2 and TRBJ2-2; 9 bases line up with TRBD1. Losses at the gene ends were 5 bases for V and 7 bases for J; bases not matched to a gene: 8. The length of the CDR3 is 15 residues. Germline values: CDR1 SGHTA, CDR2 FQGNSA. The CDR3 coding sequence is TGTGCCAGCAGCAGAGGGACAGGGAAGCTCGGGGAGCTGTTTTTT. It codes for CASSRGTGKLGELFF.

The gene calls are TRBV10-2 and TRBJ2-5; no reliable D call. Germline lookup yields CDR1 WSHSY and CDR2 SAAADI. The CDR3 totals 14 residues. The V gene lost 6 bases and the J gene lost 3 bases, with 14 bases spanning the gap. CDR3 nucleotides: TGCGCCAGCAGGCCATGGCCCCGTGAAGAGACCCAGTACTTC. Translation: CASRPWPREETQYF.

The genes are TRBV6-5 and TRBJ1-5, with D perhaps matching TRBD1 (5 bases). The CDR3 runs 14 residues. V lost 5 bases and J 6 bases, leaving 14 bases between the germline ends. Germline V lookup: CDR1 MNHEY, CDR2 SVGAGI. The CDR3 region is CASSAGWRGQPQHF. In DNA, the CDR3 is TGTGCCAGCAGTGCCGGTTGGAGGGGTCAGCCCCAGCATTTT.

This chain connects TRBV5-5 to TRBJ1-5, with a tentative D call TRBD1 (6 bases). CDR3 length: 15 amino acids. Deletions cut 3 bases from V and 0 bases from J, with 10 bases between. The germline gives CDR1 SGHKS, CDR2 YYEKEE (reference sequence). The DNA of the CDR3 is TGTGCCAGCAGCTGGGCGGACAGTAGCAATCAGCCCCAGCATTTT. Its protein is CASSWADSSNQPQHF.

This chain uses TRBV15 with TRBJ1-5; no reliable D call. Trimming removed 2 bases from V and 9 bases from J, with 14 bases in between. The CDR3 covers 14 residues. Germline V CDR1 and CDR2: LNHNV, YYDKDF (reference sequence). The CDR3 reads CATSRSPPPGPQHF. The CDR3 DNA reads TGTGCCACCAGCAGAAGCCCTCCTCCGGGGCCCCAGCATTTT.

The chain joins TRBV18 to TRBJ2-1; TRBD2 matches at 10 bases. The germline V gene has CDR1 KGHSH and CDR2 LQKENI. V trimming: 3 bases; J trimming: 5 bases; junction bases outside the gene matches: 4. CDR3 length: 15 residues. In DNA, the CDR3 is TGTGCCAGCTCACCGCCGGGACTAGCGAACAATGAGCAGTTCTTC. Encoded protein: CASSPPGLANNEQFF.

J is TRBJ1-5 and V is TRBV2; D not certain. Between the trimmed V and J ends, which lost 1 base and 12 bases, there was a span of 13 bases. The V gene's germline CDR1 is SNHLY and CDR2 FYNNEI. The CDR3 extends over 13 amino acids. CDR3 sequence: CASSEEQVTLQHF. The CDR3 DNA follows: TGTGCCAGCAGTGAAGAGCAGGTTACACTCCAGCATTTT. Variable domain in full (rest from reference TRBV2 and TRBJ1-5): EPEVTQTPSHQVTQMGQEVILRCVPISNHLYFYWYRQILGQKVEFLVSFYNNEISEKSEIFDDQFSVERPDGSNFTLKIRSTKLEDSAMYFCASSEEQVTLQHFGDGTRLSIL.

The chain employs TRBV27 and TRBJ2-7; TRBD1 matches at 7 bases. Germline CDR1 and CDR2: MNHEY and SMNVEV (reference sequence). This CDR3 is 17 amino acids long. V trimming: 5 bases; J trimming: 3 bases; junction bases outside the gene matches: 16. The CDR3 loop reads CASSLRLIPGQHYEQYF. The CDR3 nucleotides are TGTGCCAGCAGTCTACGGCTAATTCCGGGACAGCACTACGAGCAGTACTTC.

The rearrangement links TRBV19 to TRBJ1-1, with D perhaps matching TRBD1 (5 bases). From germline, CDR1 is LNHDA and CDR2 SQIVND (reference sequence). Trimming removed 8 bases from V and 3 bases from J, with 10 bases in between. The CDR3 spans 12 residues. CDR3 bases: TGTGCCAGTGGGCAGGGTTACACTGAAGCTTTCTTT. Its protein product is CASGQGYTEAFF.